Described below is a single T cell receptor beta chain sequence and its context. No antigen is known for it. This sample is drawn from a study of cytomegalovirus exposure and HLA in healthy donors. Vbeta (60) and Jbeta (13) primers were used in the PCR. TCRdb's table, derived via immunoSEQ multiplex PCR, lists solely in-frame clones and lacks some. This table holds more than 50,000 clones. Those who donated were healthy bone marrow donors. Overall study findings and caveats: A missense DCLRE1C variant was associated with V- and J-gene trimming of TCR beta chains in a later analysis, and an independent cohort replicated the association. Overall, approximately 150 TCR beta chains were annotated as cytomegalovirus-associated. An analysis that was carried out later associated 15,000 to 20,000 TCR beta sequences with HLA alleles at 0.05 false discovery rate.

Per germline, CDR1 SGHTA and CDR2 FQGNSA. There are 16 residues in the CDR3. With V trimmed by 2 bases and J by 5 bases, 5 bases remained unmatched. The sequence derives from a woman aged 35 to 49 in good health and CMV-seronegative. The sample was PBMCs. This chain connects TRBV7-2 to TRBJ2-1; TRBD1 matches at 11 bases. For the CDR3, the DNA is TGTGCCAGCAGCTTACTCGGACAGGGGGCCCACAATGAGCAGTTCTTC. It yields the protein CASSLLGQGAHNEQFF.